The 7 T cell receptor beta chains below come from one sample, sequenced in a study of early stage breast cancer tumors. This table comes from immunoSEQ multiplex PCR, and its TCRdb copy is limited to in-frame clones, with some not included. The sample carries about 36,000 clones, 70% to 80% recorded once. The sample consisted of blood. These receptor sequences come from a person between 55 and 69 years old with breast cancer.

V usage is TRBV11-2 and J usage is TRBJ1-1; TRBD1 agrees at 7 bases. This CDR3 has 17 residues. V lost 5 bases, J lost 4 bases, and 16 bases stayed unmatched. CDR1 is SGHAT, CDR2 FQNNGV, per germline. The DNA for the CDR3 is TGTGCCAGCAGCCTAGCTCTTGGTAGACAGGGAGGCACTGAAGCTTTCTTT. Translated, it gives CASSLALGRQGGTEAFF.

DNA of the CDR3: TGTGCCACCAGCAGAGATGGGGACAGCAATCAGCCCCAGCATTTT. Translating it yields CATSRDGDSNQPQHF. J is TRBJ1-5 and V is TRBV15, with D possibly matching TRBD1 (5 bases). V lost 0 bases to trimming and J lost 1 base, with 7 bases between them. This CDR3 region has 15 residues. Germline V gene lookup returns CDR1 LNHNV and CDR2 YYDKDF (reference sequence).

CDR3 loop: CASSPQGNQPQHF. As DNA, the CDR3 is TGCGCCAGCAGCCCACAGGGGAATCAGCCCCAGCATTTT. The rearrangement links TRBV5-1 to TRBJ1-5; 7 bases align to TRBD1. After removal of 4 bases from V and 4 bases from J, the junction contained 2 bases not matched to a gene. The germline CDR1 and CDR2 sequences are SGHRS and YFSETQ. This CDR3 spans 13 amino acids.

This clone came up a few times. The gene calls are TRBV11-3 and TRBJ1-1, with D hard to call. Between the trimmed V and J ends, which lost 2 bases and 3 bases, there was a span of 7 bases. This CDR3 comprises 13 residues. The V gene's germline CDR1 is SGHNT and CDR2 YENEEA. The CDR3 DNA sequence: TGTGCCAGCAGCTTAATGAGAGACACTGAAGCTTTCTTT. The encoded protein is CASSLMRDTEAFF.

Only a few counts were recorded for this clone. DNA of the CDR3: TGTGCCAGCAGCGACACAGGGTCTGGAAACACCATATATTTT. This gives the protein CASSDTGSGNTIYF. The chain uses TRBV9 and TRBJ1-3, with D maybe TRBD1 (6 bases). V lost 3 bases and J lost 1, with 8 bases in between. From germline, CDR1 is SGDLS and CDR2 YYNGEE. The CDR3 spans 14 residues.

This chain connects TRBV5-6 to TRBJ2-3, with 9 positions matching TRBD2. This CDR3 is built from 16 residues. Germline CDR1 and CDR2: SGHDT and YYEEEE. Losses at the gene ends were 2 bases for V and 4 bases for J; bases not matched to a gene: 8. In DNA, the CDR3 is TGTGCCAGCAGCTTTTCTTTAGCGGGAGTCGCAGATACGCAGTATTTT. This encodes CASSFSLAGVADTQYF.

This chain joins TRBV9 and TRBJ2-1; 10 bases fit TRBD2. CDR1 and CDR2 (germline): SGDLS, YYNGEE. The CDR3 loop spans 16 amino acids. J gave up 1 base and V 0 bases, and 1 base lay outside the gene matches. In nucleotides, the CDR3 is TGTGCCAGCAGCGTAGTTAGCGGGGGGTCCTACAATGAGCAGTTCTTC. Translating it yields CASSVVSGGSYNEQFF.